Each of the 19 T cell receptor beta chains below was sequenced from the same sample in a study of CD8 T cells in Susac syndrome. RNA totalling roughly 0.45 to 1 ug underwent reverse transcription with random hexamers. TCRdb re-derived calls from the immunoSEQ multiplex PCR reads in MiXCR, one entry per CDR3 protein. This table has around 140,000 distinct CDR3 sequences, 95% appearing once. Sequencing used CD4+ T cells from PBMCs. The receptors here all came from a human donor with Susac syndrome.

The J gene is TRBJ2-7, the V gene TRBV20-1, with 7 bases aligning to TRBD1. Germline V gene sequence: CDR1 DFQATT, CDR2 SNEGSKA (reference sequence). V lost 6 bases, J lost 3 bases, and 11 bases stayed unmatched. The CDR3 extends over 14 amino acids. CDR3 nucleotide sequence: TGCAGTGCGCACGATCCGGGACAGCTCTACGAGCAGTACTTC. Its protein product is CSAHDPGQLYEQYF.

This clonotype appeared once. The CDR3 region has the DNA TGTGCCAGCAGCTTAACTGTAGGGAGTTCTGGGGCCAACGTCCTGACTTTC. It codes for CASSLTVGSSGANVLTF. The rearrangement uses TRBV7-3 and TRBJ2-6, with D possibly TRBD2 on 5 matching bases. The CDR3 spans 17 residues. The germline V gene has CDR1 SGHTA and CDR2 FQGTGA. Between the trimmed V and J ends, which lost 0 bases and 1 base, there was a span of 10 bases.

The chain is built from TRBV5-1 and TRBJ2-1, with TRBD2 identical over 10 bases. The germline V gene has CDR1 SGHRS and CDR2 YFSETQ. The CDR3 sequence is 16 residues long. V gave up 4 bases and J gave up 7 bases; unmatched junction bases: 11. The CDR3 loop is CASSEPASGGVNEQFF. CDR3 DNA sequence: TGCGCCAGCAGCGAACCAGCTAGCGGGGGTGTAAATGAGCAGTTCTTC. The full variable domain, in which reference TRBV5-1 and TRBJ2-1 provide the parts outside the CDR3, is KAGVTQTPRYLIKTRGQQVTLSCSPISGHRSVSWYQQTPGQGLQFLFEYFSETQRNKGNFPGRFSGRQFSNSRSEMNVSTLELGDSALYLCASSEPASGGVNEQFFGPGTRLTVL.

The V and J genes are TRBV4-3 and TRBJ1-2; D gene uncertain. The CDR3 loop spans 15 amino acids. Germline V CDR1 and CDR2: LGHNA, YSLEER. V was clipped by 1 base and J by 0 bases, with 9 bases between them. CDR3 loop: CASSQGTGPNYGYTF. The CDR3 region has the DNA TGCGCCAGCAGCCAAGGGACGGGCCCTAACTATGGCTACACCTTC.

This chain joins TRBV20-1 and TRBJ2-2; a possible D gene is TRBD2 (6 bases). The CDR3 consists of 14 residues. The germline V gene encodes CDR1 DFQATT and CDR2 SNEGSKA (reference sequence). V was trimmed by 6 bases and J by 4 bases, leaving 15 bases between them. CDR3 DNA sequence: TGCAGTGCACAAGGAGGGGCGGGCACCGGGGAGCTGTTTTTT. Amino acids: CSAQGGAGTGELFF.

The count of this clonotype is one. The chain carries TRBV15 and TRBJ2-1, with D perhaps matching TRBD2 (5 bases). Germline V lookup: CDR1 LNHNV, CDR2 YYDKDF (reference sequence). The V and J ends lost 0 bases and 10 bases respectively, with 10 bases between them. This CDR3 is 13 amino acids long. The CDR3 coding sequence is TGTGCCACCAGCAGAGATCTGGGGAGCGAGCAGTTCTTC. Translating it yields CATSRDLGSEQFF.

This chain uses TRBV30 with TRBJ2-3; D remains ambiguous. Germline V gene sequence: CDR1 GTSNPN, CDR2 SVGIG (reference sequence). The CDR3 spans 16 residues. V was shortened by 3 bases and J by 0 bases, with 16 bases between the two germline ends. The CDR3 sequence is CAWSPRIHSSTDTQYF. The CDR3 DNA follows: TGTGCCTGGAGCCCCCGGATTCACTCTAGCACAGATACGCAGTATTTT.

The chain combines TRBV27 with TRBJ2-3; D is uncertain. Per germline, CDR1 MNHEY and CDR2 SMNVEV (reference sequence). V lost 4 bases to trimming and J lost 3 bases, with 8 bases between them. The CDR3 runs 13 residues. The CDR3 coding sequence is TGTGCCAGCAGTTACCCTAATACAGATACGCAGTATTTT. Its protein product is CASSYPNTDTQYF.

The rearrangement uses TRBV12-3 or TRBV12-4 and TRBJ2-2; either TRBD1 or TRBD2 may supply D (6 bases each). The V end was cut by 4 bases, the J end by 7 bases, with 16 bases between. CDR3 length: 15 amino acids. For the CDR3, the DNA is TGTGCCAGCAGTTCAAGGGGGGCATGGGTCGGGGAGCTGTTTTTT. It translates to CASSSRGAWVGELFF.

The CDR3 DNA reads TGTGCCAGCAGCCAAGTGGTGGGAGGCCAAGAGACCCAGTACTTC. Protein: CASSQVVGGQETQYF. The chain combines TRBV4-2 with TRBJ2-5; tentative D call: TRBD2 (6 bases). From germline, CDR1 is LGHNA and CDR2 YNFKEQ. The CDR3 length is 15 residues. The V end lost 1 base, the J end lost 1 base, and 10 bases lay between the germline ends.

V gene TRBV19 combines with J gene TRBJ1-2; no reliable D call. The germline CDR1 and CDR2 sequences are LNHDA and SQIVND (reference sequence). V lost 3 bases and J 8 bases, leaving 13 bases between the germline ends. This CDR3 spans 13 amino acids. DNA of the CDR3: TGTGCCAGTAGTATGACCCCCCCAAGGGGCTACACCTTC. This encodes CASSMTPPRGYTF. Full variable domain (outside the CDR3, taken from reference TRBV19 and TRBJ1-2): DGGITQSPKYLFRKEGQNVTLSCEQNLNHDAMYWYRQDPGQGLRLIYYSQIVNDFQKGDIAEGYSVSREKKESFPLTVTSAQKNPTAFYLCASSMTPPRGYTFGSGTRLTVV.

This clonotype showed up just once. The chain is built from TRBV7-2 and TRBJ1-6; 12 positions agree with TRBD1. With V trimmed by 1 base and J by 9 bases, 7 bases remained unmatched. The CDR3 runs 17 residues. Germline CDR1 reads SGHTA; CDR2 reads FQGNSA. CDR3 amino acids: CASSLVGTGGAGSPLHF. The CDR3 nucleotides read TGTGCCAGCAGCTTAGTCGGGACAGGGGGCGCAGGTTCACCCCTCCACTTT.

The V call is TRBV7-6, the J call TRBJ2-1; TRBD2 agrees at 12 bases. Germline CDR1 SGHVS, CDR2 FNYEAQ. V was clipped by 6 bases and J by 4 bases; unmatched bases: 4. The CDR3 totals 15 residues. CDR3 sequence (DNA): TGTGCCAGCAGAAAGCTAGCGGGGGGGTACAATGAGCAGTTCTTC. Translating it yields CASRKLAGGYNEQFF.

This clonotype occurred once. The CDR3 bases are TGCGCCAGCAGCCCCCCGGGACAGGGGAGGAGTAGCTACACCTTC. Protein sequence: CASSPPGQGRSSYTF. The genes are TRBV4-1 and TRBJ1-2; 10 bases match TRBD1. Germline-derived CDR1 and CDR2 are MGHRA and YSYEKL. Trimming took 4 bases from V and 9 from J; bases not matched to a gene: 11. This CDR3 has 15 residues.

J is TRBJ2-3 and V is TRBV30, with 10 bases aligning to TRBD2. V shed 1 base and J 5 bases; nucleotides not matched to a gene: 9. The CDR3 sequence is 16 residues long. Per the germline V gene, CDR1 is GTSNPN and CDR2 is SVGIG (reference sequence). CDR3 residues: CAWSELAGYSGDTQYF. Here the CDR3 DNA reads TGTGCCTGGAGTGAACTAGCGGGATACTCGGGAGATACGCAGTATTTT.

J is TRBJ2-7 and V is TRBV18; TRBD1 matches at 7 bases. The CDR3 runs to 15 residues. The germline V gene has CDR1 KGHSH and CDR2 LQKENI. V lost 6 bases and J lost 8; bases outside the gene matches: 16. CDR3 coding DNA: TGTGCCAGCTCGCCTCGTGCTTCCGGGACAGAGAAGCAGTACTTC. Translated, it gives CASSPRASGTEKQYF.

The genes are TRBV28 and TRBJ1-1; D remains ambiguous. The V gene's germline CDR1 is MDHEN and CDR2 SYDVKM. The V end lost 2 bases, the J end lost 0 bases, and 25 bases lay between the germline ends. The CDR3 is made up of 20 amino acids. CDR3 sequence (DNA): TGTGCCAGCAGTTTACTGATGGTTCGCCGTCTGACCTCGATGAACACTGAAGCTTTCTTT. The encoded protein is CASSLLMVRRLTSMNTEAFF.

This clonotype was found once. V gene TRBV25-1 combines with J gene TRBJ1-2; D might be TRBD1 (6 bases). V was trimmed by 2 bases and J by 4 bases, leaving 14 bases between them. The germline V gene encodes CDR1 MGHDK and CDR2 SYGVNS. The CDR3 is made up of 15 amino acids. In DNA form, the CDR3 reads TGTGCCAGCAGTGAACCGGGACAAGGGAGCTATGGCTACACCTTC. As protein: CASSEPGQGSYGYTF.

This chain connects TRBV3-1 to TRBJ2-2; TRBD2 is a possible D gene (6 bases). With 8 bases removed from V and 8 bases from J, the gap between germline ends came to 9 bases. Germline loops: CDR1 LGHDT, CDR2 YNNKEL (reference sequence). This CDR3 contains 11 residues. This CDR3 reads CASGGRGELFF. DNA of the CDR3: TGTGCCAGCGGAGGGAGGGGGGAGCTGTTTTTT.